These T cell receptor beta chains were read from a single sample in a study of glioma-infiltrating T cells. TCRdb reprocessed the multiplex PCR reads via MiXCR and lists one record per CDR3 protein. The sample has 45,000 or so distinct CDR3 sequences, approximately 20% seen once. The sequencing input was glioma tissue, nonneoplastic brain tissue, or PBMCs (not recorded which). These receptors were taken from a human donor with low-grade glioma or glioblastoma, undergoing nonglioma brain surgery, or in good health (not recorded which). The conserved cysteine and the conserved F or W are not part of the CDR3 here. Fields, in order: D gene, clone size, V gene, CDR3 protein. D genes are given only for firm matches. Some rows have no size entry. The others give once, few or many, or a class for an expanded clone.

d_gene: NA; abundance: once; v_gene: TRBV20-1; CDR3aa: SARNALRVRYNEQF
d_gene: TRBD2; abundance: many; v_gene: TRBV12-3/TRBV12-4; CDR3aa: ASSPWTSSNEQF
d_gene: NA; abundance: many; v_gene: TRBV28; CDR3aa: ASSPLEVTDQETQY
d_gene: NA; abundance: NA; v_gene: TRBV20-1; CDR3aa: SARDVGTPGGYT
d_gene: NA; abundance: many; v_gene: TRBV7-2; CDR3aa: ASRRNPGHEQF
d_gene: NA; abundance: many; v_gene: TRBV28; CDR3aa: ASSLFTGTPSNQPQH
d_gene: TRBD2; abundance: few; v_gene: TRBV19; CDR3aa: ASSIYSGGGNNEQF
d_gene: TRBD1; abundance: many; v_gene: TRBV2; CDR3aa: ASSLHETGGSEAF
d_gene: NA; abundance: many; v_gene: TRBV28; CDR3aa: ASSSPFEGRYEQY
d_gene: TRBD2; abundance: many; v_gene: TRBV6-1; CDR3aa: ASSVSASGGKETQY
d_gene: NA; abundance: few; v_gene: TRBV13; CDR3aa: ASSSRDSYEQY
d_gene: NA; abundance: many; v_gene: TRBV11-2; CDR3aa: ASGTSRQETQY
d_gene: NA; abundance: medium-sized; v_gene: TRBV6-1; CDR3aa: ASSGGFEAF
d_gene: TRBD1; abundance: many; v_gene: TRBV10-3; CDR3aa: AGGQENYGYT
d_gene: NA; abundance: many; v_gene: TRBV10-3; CDR3aa: AIMRDGSTDTQY
d_gene: NA; abundance: NA; v_gene: TRBV29-1; CDR3aa: SVVRGRGEQF
d_gene: NA; abundance: few; v_gene: TRBV4-2; CDR3aa: ASSQELRNYGYT